Listed below are T cell receptor beta chains from one sample, sequenced in a study of blood T cell repertoires in COVID-19. TCRdb keeps only in-frame clones here, not all; method: immunoSEQ multiplex PCR. Of under 250,000 clones listed, about four fifths are singletons. Sequencing was performed on peripheral blood. The receptors originated from a woman younger than 35 with acute or convalescent COVID-19. The conserved cysteine and the conserved F or W are not part of the CDR3 here.

CDR3aa,v_gene,j_gene
ASRGQGPENTIY,TRBV2,TRBJ1-3
ASSPAAGNQPQH,TRBV18,TRBJ1-5
ASSQRDTGELF,TRBV3-1/TRBV3-2,TRBJ2-2
ASSPFPGQGADTQY,TRBV7-3,TRBJ2-3
ASSLGWGQGAGSNQPQH,TRBV27,TRBJ1-5
ASSYTGGRAEKLF,TRBV6-5,TRBJ1-4
ASSSPGWNIQY,TRBV6-2/TRBV6-3,TRBJ2-4
ASSRLAGGSYNEQF,TRBV2,TRBJ2-1
ASSALFSGGEQF,TRBV28,TRBJ2-1
ASSLHNTEAF,TRBV7-9,TRBJ1-1
ASSYGQGNNSPLH,TRBV6-5,TRBJ1-6
ASSLEGTTSNEQF,TRBV5-5,TRBJ2-1
ASSYAGDSPLH,TRBV6-2/TRBV6-3,TRBJ1-6
ASSHNQGFEQY,TRBV12-3/TRBV12-4,TRBJ2-7
ASSGTGASGANVLT,TRBV5-3,TRBJ2-6
ASSDSFRSSYEQY,TRBV19,TRBJ2-7
ASSSGLANEQF,TRBV7-3,TRBJ2-1
ASSLGARDYNEQF,TRBV13,TRBJ2-1
ATGVTSNYEQY,TRBV15,TRBJ2-7
ASSPLAESSYNEQF,TRBV11-3,TRBJ2-1
ASSYGVPGLNNEQF,TRBV6-5,TRBJ2-1
ASSMIGDTQY,TRBV6-2/TRBV6-3,TRBJ2-3
AISRREADGEQY,TRBV10-3,TRBJ2-7
ASSYPQDIVRYEQY,TRBV6-2/TRBV6-3,TRBJ2-7
ASSYPTGGLY,TRBV6-5,TRBJ2-7
ASSQTAGTSEQY,TRBV18,TRBJ2-7
ATRPTDYAQDTQY,TRBV10-3,TRBJ2-3
ASSFGTSGRALYEQY,TRBV7-2,TRBJ2-7
ASSFGSQPTDTQY,TRBV5-4,TRBJ2-3
AISDRGRLAGQGDTQY,TRBV10-3,TRBJ2-3